This T cell receptor beta chain was profiled in a study of T cell changes during pregnancy in multiple sclerosis. Libraries were prepared by immunoSEQ multiplex PCR; TCRdb keeps only in-frame clonotypes and omits some of them. Among 45,000 or so clones listed, roughly 88% were seen once. The V segment lost 1 base and the J segment 0 bases; nucleotides outside the gene matches: 3. The CDR3 has 15 amino acids. Germline assignment: CDR1 SGHTA and CDR2 FQGNSA. This clonotype was sampled from a female donor with multiple sclerosis, enrolled in a pregnancy study. This sequence joins TRBV7-2 and TRBJ2-7; 7 positions agree with TRBD2. Specimen: PBMCs (not recorded whether the cells were cultured). CDR3 sequence: CASSLVGRVSYEQYF. CDR3 nucleotides: TGTGCCAGCAGCTTAGTAGGGAGGGTCTCCTACGAGCAGTACTTC.